A single sample gave rise to the 29 T cell receptor beta chains below, sequenced in a study of cytomegalovirus exposure and HLA in healthy donors. PCR used 60 Vbeta primers and 13 Jbeta primers. The protocol was immunoSEQ multiplex PCR, while the TCRdb copy is restricted to in-frame clones and leaves out a portion. Among around 160,000 clones listed, 60% to 85% were seen once. Specimen: PBMCs. All receptors derive from a woman aged 40-49 years in good health and CMV-seropositive.

V usage is TRBV10-3 and J usage is TRBJ2-3, with 9 positions matching TRBD2. Per the germline V gene, CDR1 is ENHRY and CDR2 is SYGVKD. This CDR3 has 16 amino acids. V gave up 4 bases and J gave up 4 bases; unmatched junction bases: 9. In DNA, the CDR3 is TGTGCCATCAGTGGGATCAGCGGGGGGTCCCCAGATACGCAGTATTTT. Translating it yields CAISGISGGSPDTQYF.

The rearrangement uses TRBV6-6 and TRBJ1-2; TRBD1 matches at 8 bases. Germline V CDR1 and CDR2: MNHNY, SVGAGI (reference sequence). This CDR3 is 14 amino acids long. Trimming took 5 bases from V and 5 from J; bases not matched to a gene: 7. For the CDR3, the DNA is TGTGCCAGCAGTCTATCGAGACAGGGGTATGGCTACACCTTC. Translation: CASSLSRQGYGYTF.

The rearrangement joins TRBV5-6 to TRBJ2-6, with D uncertain. The CDR3 is 16 amino acids. Germline V gives CDR1 SGHDT, CDR2 YYEEEE. Trimming stripped 1 base from V and 0 bases from J, with 8 bases between. CDR3 nucleotide sequence: TGTGCCAGCAGCTTGTATCGGTTCTCTGGGGCCAACGTCCTGACTTTC. It encodes CASSLYRFSGANVLTF.

To note about this clone: The same CDR3 can be traced to other DNA sequences in this sample. The chain has TRBV6-5 and TRBJ1-3, with 8 bases lining up with TRBD1. The germline gives CDR1 MNHEY, CDR2 SVGAGI. There are 15 residues in the CDR3. Germline trimming cut 4 bases from V and 0 bases from J; bases unmatched to any gene: 2. This chain's CDR3 is CASSSTGGSGNTIYF. The CDR3 DNA sequence: TGTGCCAGCAGTTCAACAGGGGGCTCTGGAAACACCATATATTTT.

This clone has just one count. The J gene is TRBJ2-3, the V gene TRBV15; D may be TRBD2 (5 bases). V was cut by 0 bases and J by 4 bases, with 8 bases left in between. Germline CDR1 LNHNV, CDR2 YYDKDF (reference sequence). CDR3 size: 14 residues. CDR3 region: CATSRDVASDTQYF. For the CDR3, the DNA is TGTGCCACCAGCAGAGATGTAGCGTCAGATACGCAGTATTTT.

V usage is TRBV6-5 and J usage is TRBJ1-2, with 9 bases fitting TRBD1. The length of the CDR3 is 15 residues. The ends lost 6 bases at V and 6 bases at J; junction bases unmatched: 11. Per germline, CDR1 MNHEY and CDR2 SVGAGI. CDR3 DNA sequence: TGTGCCAGCAGCCGAGGAACGGGGACAGGGAATGGCTACACCTTC. It encodes CASSRGTGTGNGYTF.

This clone was found once. The chain joins TRBV7-2 to TRBJ2-3, with TRBD2 matching 9 bases. Trimming at V came to 3 bases and at J to 5 bases, leaving 9 bases not matched to a gene. This CDR3 comprises 16 residues. Germline CDR1 reads SGHTA; CDR2 reads FQGNSA. In DNA, the CDR3 is TGTGCCAGCAGCTTCGGGGTAGCGGGGGTGATAGATACGCAGTATTTT. Its protein is CASSFGVAGVIDTQYF.

The V call is TRBV2, the J call TRBJ2-3; D might be TRBD1 (6 bases). The CDR3 totals 13 residues. Trimming removed 5 bases at V and 5 bases at J, with 11 bases between. Germline CDR1 is SNHLY and CDR2 is FYNNEI. The CDR3 DNA follows: TGTGCCAGCAGTAGCGAGGGGGTAGATACGCAGTATTTT. Translation gives CASSSEGVDTQYF.

The V and J genes are TRBV6-1 and TRBJ2-1, with 11 bases identical to TRBD1. The junction had 5 bases not matched to a gene; V was cut back by 4 bases and J by 6 bases. In germline, CDR1 is MNHNS, CDR2 SASEGT. The CDR3 is 15 amino acids. CDR3 sequence: CASSVGQGVINEQFF. For the CDR3, the DNA is TGTGCCAGCAGTGTGGGACAGGGGGTAATCAATGAGCAGTTCTTC.

This chain connects TRBV5-1 to TRBJ2-1, with a possible D match to TRBD2 (6 bases). V gave up 1 base and J gave up 12 bases, with 14 bases separating them. The CDR3 covers 13 residues. Germline values: CDR1 SGHRS, CDR2 YFSETQ. The DNA of the CDR3 is TGCGCCAGCAGCTTGACTAGTTCGCGGGGGCAGTTCTTC. It specifies CASSLTSSRGQFF.

Note on this clone: Other nucleotide sequences in the sample specify the same CDR3. V and J are TRBV28 and TRBJ1-6, with D perhaps matching TRBD1 (5 bases). The V gene lost 2 bases and the J gene lost 4 bases, with 12 bases spanning the gap. The CDR3 totals 16 residues. Germline lookup yields CDR1 MDHEN and CDR2 SYDVKM. The CDR3 DNA reads TGTGCCAGCAGTTTAGGCGGGGGGGGTTATAATTCACCCCTCCACTTT. It encodes CASSLGGGGYNSPLHF.

This CDR3 is CSAERVGGYTF. CDR3 nucleotide sequence: TGCAGTGCAGAGAGGGTCGGAGGCTACACCTTC. This chain uses TRBV20-1 with TRBJ1-2; D not certain. V was pared by 6 bases and J by 8 bases, with 13 bases between. Germline CDR1 DFQATT, CDR2 SNEGSKA (reference sequence). The CDR3 extends over 11 amino acids.

A single count supports this clone. This sequence joins TRBV15 and TRBJ2-3; D may be TRBD1 (5 bases). The CDR3 is 15 amino acids. V was shortened by 0 bases and J by 0 bases, with 7 bases between the two germline ends. The germline CDR1 and CDR2 sequences are LNHNV and YYDKDF (reference sequence). The CDR3 reads CATSREQDSTDTQYF. The CDR3 DNA sequence: TGTGCCACCAGCAGAGAACAGGACAGCACAGATACGCAGTATTTT.

The chain recombines TRBV6-1 with TRBJ2-5; 8 bases align to TRBD1. V lost 8 bases to trimming and J lost 5 bases; unmatched junction nucleotides: 4. The germline gives CDR1 MNHNS, CDR2 SASEGT. This CDR3 has 12 amino acids. The CDR3 region has the DNA TGTGCCAGCCAAAGACAGGGGGAGACCCAGTACTTC. Its translation is CASQRQGETQYF.

A single count supports this clone. V usage is TRBV27 and J usage is TRBJ1-2; D possibly corresponds to TRBD1 (5 bases). V was trimmed by 5 bases and J by 4 bases, leaving 26 bases between them. This CDR3 has 18 residues. In germline, CDR1 is MNHEY, CDR2 SMNVEV (reference sequence). The CDR3 spells CASSTVGGTVSRSYGYTF. CDR3 DNA sequence: TGTGCCAGCAGTACCGTCGGGGGAACCGTATCCCGGAGCTATGGCTACACCTTC.

This chain links TRBV27 with TRBJ2-6, with 9 bases identical to TRBD1. V dropped 5 bases and J dropped 0; count of bases not matched to a gene: 5. The V gene's germline CDR1 is MNHEY and CDR2 SMNVEV (reference sequence). The CDR3 has 17 amino acids. The CDR3 here is CASSRGQGNSGANVLTF. CDR3 coding DNA: TGTGCCAGCAGTCGCGGACAGGGGAACTCTGGGGCCAACGTCCTGACTTTC.

The chain combines TRBV2 with TRBJ2-7; no firm D call. The CDR3 is 10 residues long. CDR1 SNHLY and CDR2 FYNNEI come from the germline V gene. The V gene lost 5 bases and the J gene lost 4 bases, with 3 bases spanning the gap. The CDR3 sequence is CASSLYEQYF. The CDR3 coding sequence is TGTGCCAGCAGTTTATACGAGCAGTACTTC.

V usage is TRBV28 and J usage is TRBJ2-3; 14 positions agree with TRBD2. The CDR3 consists of 18 residues. The V segment lost 6 bases and the J segment 0 bases; nucleotides outside the gene matches: 8. The germline CDR1 and CDR2 sequences are MDHEN and SYDVKM. The DNA for the CDR3 is TGTGCCAGCAGACCTCAAGGACTAGCGGGGGGTAGCACAGATACGCAGTATTTT. This sequence encodes CASRPQGLAGGSTDTQYF.

This clone occurred a few times. The V and J genes are TRBV6-6 and TRBJ2-3; 7 bases are shared with TRBD2. The V and J ends lost 8 bases and 6 bases, in that order; junction bases with no gene match: 5. The germline V gene has CDR1 MNHNY and CDR2 SVGAGI (reference sequence). The CDR3 is 12 residues long. Here the CDR3 reads CASGGGGDTQYF. CDR3 in DNA: TGTGCCAGCGGGGGGGGAGGCGATACGCAGTATTTT.

The rearrangement links TRBV28 to TRBJ2-5; D remains unclear. The DNA end favors TRBJ2-7, so the J call may be wrong. CDR1 and CDR2 (germline): MDHEN, SYDVKM. The CDR3 extends over 12 amino acids. CDR3 in DNA: TGTGCCAGCAGTTTTGGTCCCTACGAGCAGTACTTC. This gives the protein CASSFGPYEQYF.

The chain links TRBV5-1 to TRBJ2-5, with 12 bases identical to TRBD2. Germline V gene lookup returns CDR1 SGHRS and CDR2 YFSETQ. This CDR3 comprises 17 residues. Trimming cost V 7 bases and J 0 bases; bases outside gene matches: 10. CDR3 sequence: CASVSGLAGPHQETQYF. The CDR3 DNA reads TGCGCCAGCGTTTCCGGACTAGCGGGGCCCCACCAAGAGACCCAGTACTTC.

The count of this clone is one. This chain joins TRBV5-6 and TRBJ1-1, with 7 bases that match TRBD1. CDR3 length: 14 residues. Trimming cost V 4 bases and J 0 bases; bases outside gene matches: 3. The germline V gene has CDR1 SGHDT and CDR2 YYEEEE. The CDR3 coding sequence is TGTGCCAGCAGCCCGGGACAGATGAACACTGAAGCTTTCTTT. Translating gives CASSPGQMNTEAFF.

This clone was detected once. This rearrangement joins TRBV27 to TRBJ1-5; D call uncertain. The germline gives CDR1 MNHEY, CDR2 SMNVEV (reference sequence). The germline V and J ends were trimmed by 6 bases and 3 bases, with 6 bases remaining between them. The CDR3 is made up of 12 amino acids. CDR3 DNA sequence: TGTGCCAGCAGCCCGGTCAATCAGCCCCAGCATTTT. The encoded protein is CASSPVNQPQHF.

The rearrangement joins TRBV2 to TRBJ1-1; tentative D call: TRBD1 (5 bases). The CDR3 extends over 14 amino acids. Trimming took off 4 bases at V and 1 base at J, with 10 bases between the two ends. CDR1 and CDR2 from the germline V gene are SNHLY and FYNNEI. The CDR3 loop reads CASSGSQGNTEAFF. The CDR3, as DNA: TGTGCCAGCAGTGGATCTCAGGGGAACACTGAAGCTTTCTTT.

The V and J genes are TRBV4-1 and TRBJ1-1, with D possibly TRBD1 on 6 matching bases. This CDR3 is 14 amino acids long. V lost 4 bases, J lost 5 bases, and 14 bases lay in between. In germline, CDR1 is MGHRA, CDR2 YSYEKL. In DNA form, the CDR3 reads TGCGCCAGCAGCCTACAGGGCGAGGGGACTGAAGCTTTCTTT. It yields the protein CASSLQGEGTEAFF.

V is TRBV6-6 and J is TRBJ2-7, with 8 bases identical to TRBD2. Germline V gives CDR1 MNHNY, CDR2 SVGAGI (reference sequence). Germline trimming cut 5 bases from V and 0 bases from J; bases unmatched to any gene: 6. The length of the CDR3 is 15 residues. The CDR3 is CASSGSGGSSYEQYF. CDR3 DNA: TGTGCCAGCAGTGGGAGCGGGGGCTCCTCCTACGAGCAGTACTTC.

This chain connects TRBV5-1 to TRBJ2-7; D is unresolved. V shed 4 bases and J shed 0 bases, with 14 bases lying between them. The CDR3 runs to 15 residues. CDR1 and CDR2 (germline): SGHRS, YFSETQ. As DNA, the CDR3 is TGCGCCAGCAGCGGTGGGTACGGGTTCTCCTACGAGCAGTACTTC. It is translated as CASSGGYGFSYEQYF.

The chain couples TRBV20-1 to TRBJ1-2; D is uncertain. From germline, CDR1 is DFQATT and CDR2 SNEGSKA (reference sequence). V was clipped by 0 bases and J by 5 bases, with 4 bases between them. This CDR3 contains 11 residues. CDR3 coding DNA: TGCAGTGCTAGAGACACATATGGCTACACCTTC. Translating it yields CSARDTYGYTF.

The V gene is TRBV18, the J gene TRBJ1-4; D ambiguous. Germline V gene lookup returns CDR1 KGHSH and CDR2 LQKENI. The CDR3 is 14 amino acids. V lost 2 bases, J lost 4 bases, and 8 bases lay in between. In DNA form, the CDR3 reads TGTGCCAGCTCACCAGGGCAGCTTAATGAAAAACTGTTTTTT. Translating gives CASSPGQLNEKLFF.